This TCR beta chain stems from a study of blood T cells in healthy people across ages. In regard to this clonotype: Its antigen is not known.

Germline V lookup: CDR1 MNHNY, CDR2 SVGAGI (reference sequence). Trimming shortened V by 8 bases and J by 1 base, and 16 bases separated the two germline ends. CDR3 size: 15 residues. Next came a second PCR, run for about 7 to 11 cycles, which used a sample-barcoded 5' primer along with a J-beta primer mix. Sequencing of every sample gave 3 million or more CDR3-containing paired-end reads. TCRdb re-called the 5' RACE reads through MiXCR, storing one row per CDR3 protein. The top ten clones hold roughly 14% of a sample with 850,000 to 1,100,000 distinct CDR3 sequences, around two fifths of them seen once. Points from the study as a whole: It was found that TCR beta diversity correlated strongly with the percentage of naive T cells. From one million sequenced T cells, diversity estimates were lower bounds.

The authors isolated at least 7 million PBMCs per sample. This TCR derives from a man aged 18 to 29 in good health. The source material was blood. The J gene is TRBJ2-3, the V gene TRBV6-6, with D perhaps being TRBD1 or TRBD2 (5 bases each). CDR3 region: CASGGPGSRTDTQYF. CDR3 in DNA: TGTGCCAGCGGTGGGCCAGGGAGTCGCACAGATACGCAGTATTTT.